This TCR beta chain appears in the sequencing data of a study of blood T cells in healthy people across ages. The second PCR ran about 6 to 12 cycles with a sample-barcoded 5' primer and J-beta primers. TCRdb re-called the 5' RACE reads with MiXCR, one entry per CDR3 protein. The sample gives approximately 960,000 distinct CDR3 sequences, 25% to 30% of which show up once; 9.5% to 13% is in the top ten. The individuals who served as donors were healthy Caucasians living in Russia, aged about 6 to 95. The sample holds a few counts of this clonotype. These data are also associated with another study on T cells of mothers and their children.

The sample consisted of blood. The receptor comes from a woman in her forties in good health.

The chain's CDR3 is CASSFREYYNEQFF. The DNA for the CDR3 is TGCGCCAGCAGCTTCCGGGAGTACTACAATGAGCAGTTCTTC. The rearrangement links TRBV4-1 to TRBJ2-1, with D perhaps matching TRBD2 (6 bases). V was trimmed by 5 bases and J by 3 bases, leaving 11 bases between them. Germline V CDR1 and CDR2: MGHRA, YSYEKL. The length of the CDR3 is 14 residues.